This T cell receptor beta chain was obtained from a study of blood T cell repertoires in COVID-19. Study as a whole: From the United States, Italy and Spain came samples of acute and convalescent COVID-19.

With 0 bases removed from V and 3 bases from J, the gap between germline ends came to 18 bases. The CDR3 extends over 17 amino acids. The V gene's germline CDR1 is SGHNT and CDR2 YYREEE (reference sequence). Original processing methods: Amplified reference gene primers provided the basis for estimating nucleated cell counts. This table comes from immunoSEQ multiplex PCR, and its TCRdb copy is limited to in-frame clones, with some not included. V and J calls and clone size follow that table, whereas D and trimming were derived from the DNA. The sample records some 270,000 clones, around 90% being singletons.

Material for sequencing was peripheral blood. This TCR was recovered from a woman aged 60 to 75 with COVID-19, enrolled during active disease. The chain links TRBV5-4 to TRBJ1-2, with D tentatively TRBD1 (6 bases). The CDR3 here is CASSLGGLTSPHYGYTF. The CDR3 nucleotides are TGTGCCAGCAGCTTGGGGGGGCTCACCTCCCCTCACTATGGCTACACCTTC.